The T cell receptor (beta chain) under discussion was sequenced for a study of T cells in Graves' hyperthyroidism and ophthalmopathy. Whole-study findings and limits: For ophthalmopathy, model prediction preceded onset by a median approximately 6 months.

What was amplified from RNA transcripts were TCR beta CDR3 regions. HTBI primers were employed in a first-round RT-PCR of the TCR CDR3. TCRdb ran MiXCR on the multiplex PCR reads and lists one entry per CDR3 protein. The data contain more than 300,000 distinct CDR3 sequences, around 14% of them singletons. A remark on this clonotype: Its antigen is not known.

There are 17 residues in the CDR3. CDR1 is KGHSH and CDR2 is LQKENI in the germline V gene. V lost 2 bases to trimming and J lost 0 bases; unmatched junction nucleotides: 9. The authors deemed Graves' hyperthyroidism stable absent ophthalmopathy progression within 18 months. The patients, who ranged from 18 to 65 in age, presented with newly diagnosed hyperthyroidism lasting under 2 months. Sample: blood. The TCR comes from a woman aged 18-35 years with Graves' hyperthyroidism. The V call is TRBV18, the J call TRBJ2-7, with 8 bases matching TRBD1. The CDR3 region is CASSPALQGEHSYEQYF. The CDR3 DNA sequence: TGTGCCAGCTCACCAGCATTACAGGGGGAACACTCCTACGAGCAGTACTTC.